The T cell receptor beta chain described here comes from a study of shared clonotypes between healthy human individuals. As for the study in general: Three plates each covered CD4 naive and memory; CD8 naive two, CD8 memory one.

Here immunoSEQ multiplex PCR was the method, and the copy in TCRdb shows in-frame clones only, minus some. The sample holds 2 million to 2.5 million clones; about 95% are singletons and the top ten take 1% to 1.3%. The naive CD8 subset, CD45RO-negative cells positively selected for CCR7, excluded terminally differentiated effector memory CD45RA+ cells. The count of this clone is one. Looked up from germline, CDR1 is SNHLY and CDR2 is FYNNEI. With V trimmed by 6 bases and J by 10 bases, 11 bases remained unmatched. This CDR3 has 13 residues. The receptor comes from a man between 18 and 35 years old in good health. The specimen sequenced was naive CD8+ T cells sorted from blood. The V gene is TRBV2, the J gene TRBJ1-1, with 7 bases lining up with TRBD1. CDR3 sequence: CASREGLAGGAFF. CDR3 in DNA: TGTGCCAGCAGGGAGGGCCTCGCAGGGGGAGCTTTCTTT.